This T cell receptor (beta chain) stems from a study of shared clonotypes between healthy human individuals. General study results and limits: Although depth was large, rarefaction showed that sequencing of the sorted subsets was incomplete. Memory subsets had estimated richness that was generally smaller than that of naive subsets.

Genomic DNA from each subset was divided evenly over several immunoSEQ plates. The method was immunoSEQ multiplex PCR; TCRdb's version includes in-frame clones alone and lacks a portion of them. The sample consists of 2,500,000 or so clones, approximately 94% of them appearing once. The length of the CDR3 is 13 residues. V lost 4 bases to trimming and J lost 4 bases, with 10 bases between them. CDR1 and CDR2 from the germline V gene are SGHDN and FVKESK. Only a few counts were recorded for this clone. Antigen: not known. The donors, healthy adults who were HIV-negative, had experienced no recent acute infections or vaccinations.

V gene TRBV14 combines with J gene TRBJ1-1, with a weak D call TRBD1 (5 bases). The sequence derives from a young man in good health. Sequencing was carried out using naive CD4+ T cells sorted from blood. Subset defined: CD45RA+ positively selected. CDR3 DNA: TGTGCCAGCAGCCGGGACGGATCCACTGAAGCTTTCTTT. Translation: CASSRDGSTEAFF.